This entry lists 17 T cell receptor beta chains sequenced from one sample in a study of control samples from healthy donors and cancer patients. Clones were sequenced by immunoSEQ multiplex PCR, and TCRdb holds only the in-frame ones, with some missing. Altogether 100,000 to 150,000 clones are present, approximately 90% being singletons, with the ten largest covering more than 2.5%. The sample was blood. The receptors here all came from a man aged 45-65 years in good health.

CDR3 nucleotides: TGTGCCAGCAGCGACTTGACAGCGGGGGGTTACAATGAGCAGTTCTTC. Translation gives CASSDLTAGGYNEQFF. The genes are TRBV9 and TRBJ2-1; 9 bases are a match to TRBD2. Germline trimming cut 3 bases from V and 4 bases from J; bases unmatched to any gene: 8. There are 16 residues in the CDR3. CDR1 and CDR2 from the germline V gene are SGDLS and YYNGEE.

The chain uses TRBV5-4 and TRBJ2-5, with 11 bases matching TRBD2. V dropped 0 bases and J dropped 1; count of bases not matched to a gene: 14. Germline V gene data show CDR1 as SGHNT and CDR2 as YYREEE (reference sequence). The CDR3 consists of 20 residues. CDR3 coding DNA: TGTGCCAGCAGCTTGGGCATAGCGGGGGGGCTTCTCCTAAGCCAAGAGACCCAGTACTTC. Amino acids: CASSLGIAGGLLLSQETQYF.

The V gene is TRBV6-5, the J gene TRBJ2-7; D not resolved. Deletions cut 11 bases from V and 7 bases from J, with 12 bases between. CDR1 is MNHEY, CDR2 SVGAGI, per germline. The CDR3 is 10 amino acids. In DNA form, the CDR3 reads TGTGCCGTCGCTAGTGGGGAGCAGTACTTC. Amino acids: CAVASGEQYF.

This chain links TRBV19 with TRBJ2-2; tentative D call: TRBD1 (7 bases). The CDR3 runs 13 residues. The V gene lost 4 bases and the J gene lost 6 bases, with 9 bases spanning the gap. Germline lookup yields CDR1 LNHDA and CDR2 SQIVND (reference sequence). The CDR3 nucleotides read TGTGCCAGTAGTACAGGGGGGTCCGGGGAGCTGTTTTTT. Protein product: CASSTGGSGELFF.

The chain is built from TRBV9 and TRBJ1-6, with D hard to call. The CDR3 loop spans 14 amino acids. In germline, CDR1 is SGDLS, CDR2 YYNGEE. V was shortened by 1 base and J by 4 bases, with 6 bases between the two germline ends. The CDR3 loop is CASSVTDYNSPLHF. CDR3 nucleotides: TGTGCCAGCAGCGTAACGGATTATAATTCACCCCTCCACTTT.

This chain links TRBV5-8 with TRBJ1-1; no firm D call. There are 13 residues in the CDR3. Germline CDR1 and CDR2: SGHTS and YDEGEE. Trimming stripped 1 base from V and 6 bases from J, with 10 bases between. CDR3 coding DNA: TGTGCCAGCAGCTTGTTTCGAGGGTCTGAAGCTTTCTTT. This sequence encodes CASSLFRGSEAFF.

This clone appeared many times. The same CDR3 arises from other DNA sequences in this sample as well. The chain couples TRBV7-2 to TRBJ2-1; D ambiguous. The CDR3 runs to 13 residues. Per the germline V gene, CDR1 is SGHTA and CDR2 is FQGNSA. V dropped 2 bases and J dropped 5 bases, with 7 bases sitting between them. CDR3 sequence reads: CASSLRQDNEQFF. As DNA, the CDR3 is TGTGCCAGCAGCTTAAGGCAGGACAATGAGCAGTTCTTC.

In DNA form, the CDR3 reads TGTGCCAGCTCACCTCCGGGGCGGGGGACCCAGTACTTC. It encodes CASSPPGRGTQYF. This chain uses TRBV18 with TRBJ2-5; possible D gene TRBD2, 6 bases. CDR3 size: 13 residues. Germline assignment: CDR1 KGHSH and CDR2 LQKENI. Trimming left V 3 bases short and J 7 bases short, with 12 bases between.

The chain uses TRBV5-6 and TRBJ2-1; 12 bases align to TRBD2. The ends lost 6 bases at V and 4 bases at J; junction bases unmatched: 5. CDR3 length: 15 residues. Germline lookup yields CDR1 SGHDT and CDR2 YYEEEE. The CDR3 nucleotides are TGTGCCAGCATGCCACTAGCGGGGGGATACAATGAGCAGTTCTTC. Its translation is CASMPLAGGYNEQFF.

The J gene is TRBJ2-2, the V gene TRBV5-1, with D possibly called TRBD1 or TRBD2 (5 bases each). Germline V lookup: CDR1 SGHRS, CDR2 YFSETQ. Deletions cut 2 bases from V and 1 base from J, with 9 bases between. CDR3 length: 15 amino acids. The CDR3 reads CASSLGTVNTGELFF. Written as DNA, the CDR3 is TGCGCCAGCAGCTTAGGGACGGTGAACACCGGGGAGCTGTTTTTT.

The rearrangement joins TRBV9 to TRBJ2-1; 7 bases align to TRBD1. The CDR3 is made up of 18 amino acids. V shed 3 bases, J shed 0 bases, and the junction held 12 bases outside the gene matches. Germline V gene sequence: CDR1 SGDLS, CDR2 YYNGEE. CDR3 DNA sequence: TGTGCCAGCAGCGCCTCAAGGGGGCCAGTAAGCTCCTACAATGAGCAGTTCTTC. Residues: CASSASRGPVSSYNEQFF.

This rearrangement joins TRBV6-1 to TRBJ2-5; 11 bases line up with TRBD1. V lost 0 bases and J lost 1; bases outside the gene matches: 1. Germline CDR1 and CDR2: MNHNS and SASEGT. The CDR3 is 16 residues long. Here the CDR3 DNA reads TGTGCCAGCAGTGAAGCTGGGACAGGGGGCCAAGAGACCCAGTACTTC. It codes for CASSEAGTGGQETQYF.

The gene calls are TRBV11-3 and TRBJ2-1, with D possibly TRBD2 on 6 matching bases. Trimming removed 5 bases from V and 1 base from J, with 12 bases in between. This CDR3 is 15 amino acids long. Germline loops: CDR1 SGHNT, CDR2 YENEEA. CDR3 residues: CASSPRRVSYNEQFF. The CDR3 DNA follows: TGTGCCAGCAGCCCCCGGAGGGTTTCCTACAATGAGCAGTTCTTC. The whole variable domain, filled in from reference TRBV11-3 and TRBJ2-1, reads EAGVVQSPRYKIIEKKQPVAFWCNPISGHNTLYWYLQNLGQGPELLIRYENEEAVDDSQLPKDRFSAERLKGVDSTLKIQPAELGDSAVYLCASSPRRVSYNEQFFGPGTRLTVL.

J is TRBJ2-7 and V is TRBV12-3 or TRBV12-4; D gene unclear. Trimming cost V 5 bases and J 7 bases, with 12 bases left between them. The CDR3 spans 12 residues. This CDR3 reads CASSRPPGEQYF. The DNA of the CDR3 is TGTGCCAGCAGTCGCCCGCCGGGTGAGCAGTACTTC.

This chain joins TRBV13 and TRBJ2-7; D may be TRBD1 (6 bases). Germline V CDR1 and CDR2: PRHDT, FYEKMQ (reference sequence). The V and J ends lost 6 bases and 1 base respectively, with 13 bases between them. This CDR3 spans 14 amino acids. DNA for the CDR3: TGTGCCAGCAGTGAGGGGGACGCGTCCTACGAGCAGTACTTC. Its protein is CASSEGDASYEQYF.

The chain couples TRBV19 to TRBJ2-4; D possibly corresponds to TRBD2 (5 bases). CDR3 length: 12 amino acids. V was shortened by 5 bases and J by 5 bases, with 7 bases between the two germline ends. From germline, CDR1 is LNHDA and CDR2 SQIVND (reference sequence). CDR3 loop: CASSPAENIQYF. As DNA, the CDR3 is TGTGCCAGTAGTCCAGCGGAAAACATTCAGTACTTC.

The V call is TRBV19, the J call TRBJ1-2, with D unclear. CDR1 and CDR2 (germline): LNHDA, SQIVND (reference sequence). This CDR3 comprises 15 residues. Trimming shortened V by 3 bases and J by 3 bases, and 14 bases separated the two germline ends. The CDR3 sequence is CASSITHLDDYGYTF. In DNA, the CDR3 is TGTGCCAGTAGTATTACGCACCTTGACGACTATGGCTACACCTTC.